These 28 T cell receptor beta chains came from one sample sequenced in a study of T cells in localized non-small cell lung cancer. Assay used: immunoSEQ multiplex PCR; TCRdb lists only in-frame clones, some missing. This repertoire shows over 40,000 clones, approximately 90% found once; its top ten account for roughly 7.7%. The sequencing used peripheral blood, collected before any cancer treatment. All receptors come from a woman between 18 and 50 years old with stage III lung adenocarcinoma.

The rearrangement uses TRBV5-1 and TRBJ2-1; 7 nucleotides line up with TRBD2. Germline-derived CDR1 and CDR2 are SGHRS and YFSETQ. J was trimmed by 0 bases and V by 7 bases; bases with no gene match: 4. CDR3 length: 14 residues. The CDR3 DNA sequence: TGCGCCAGCGCGGGGGATTCCTCCTACAATGAGCAGTTCTTC. Amino acid sequence: CASAGDSSYNEQFF.

This chain joins TRBV11-2 and TRBJ2-1, with D perhaps assigned TRBD1 or TRBD2 (5 bases each). Trimming took 5 bases from V and 5 from J, leaving 10 bases between them. This CDR3 spans 13 amino acids. Germline values: CDR1 SGHAT, CDR2 FQNNGV. CDR3 sequence (DNA): TGTGCCAGCAGCAGGGGACGGAACAATGAGCAGTTCTTC. This codes for CASSRGRNNEQFF.

The V gene is TRBV5-3, the J gene TRBJ2-2, with D possibly TRBD1 on 6 matching bases. TRBV5-3 is filed as an ORF, its function uncertain. V was shortened by 4 bases and J by 2 bases, with 12 bases between the two germline ends. The CDR3 is 15 amino acids. CDR3 DNA sequence: TGTGCCAGAAGCGAGGGACAACGAAACACCGGGGAGCTGTTTTTT. Encoded protein: CARSEGQRNTGELFF.

This chain joins TRBV4-1 and TRBJ1-1; 7 nucleotides match TRBD1. Germline CDR1 MGHRA, CDR2 YSYEKL. The CDR3 has 15 residues. V lost 1 base, J lost 4 bases, and 6 bases stayed unmatched. DNA of the CDR3: TGCGCCAGCAGCCAAGCGATTCCAGGGGGCACTGAAGCTTTCTTT. Amino acids: CASSQAIPGGTEAFF.

This chain joins TRBV7-2 and TRBJ2-1; tentatively, D is TRBD1 or TRBD2 (5 bases each). The CDR3 spans 18 residues. Germline V gene sequence: CDR1 SGHTA, CDR2 FQGNSA. Trimming took off 1 base at V and 7 bases at J, with 23 bases between the two ends. The CDR3 is CASSLGLGVGVFANEQFF. The CDR3 DNA reads as TGTGCCAGCAGCTTAGGATTGGGGGTAGGAGTTTTTGCAAATGAGCAGTTCTTC.

The V gene is TRBV7-9, the J gene TRBJ2-7; the D call may be TRBD1 or TRBD2 (5 bases each). The V end lost 4 bases, the J end lost 6 bases, and 22 bases lay between the germline ends. CDR1 SEHNR and CDR2 FQNEAQ come from the germline V gene (reference sequence). This CDR3 comprises 16 residues. The CDR3: CASSSPKTGTLLEQYF. The CDR3 DNA is TGTGCCAGCAGCTCCCCTAAAACCGGGACCCTGCTCGAGCAGTACTTC. Full variable domain (rest looked up from reference TRBV7-9 and TRBJ2-7): DTGVSQNPRHKITKRGQNVTFRCDPISEHNRLYWYRQTLGQGPEFLTYFQNEAQLEKSRLLSDRFSAERPKGSFSTLEIQRTEQGDSAMYLCASSSPKTGTLLEQYFGPGTRLTVT.

The chain has TRBV9 and TRBJ2-2; TRBD2 matches 10 bases. The CDR3 extends over 16 amino acids. The V gene's germline CDR1 is SGDLS and CDR2 YYNGEE. With V trimmed by 0 bases and J by 6 bases, 5 bases remained unmatched. The CDR3: CASSVVAGGRAGELFF. As DNA, the CDR3 is TGTGCCAGCAGCGTAGTAGCGGGGGGCAGGGCCGGGGAGCTGTTTTTT.

J is TRBJ2-7 and V is TRBV28; 10 nucleotides line up with TRBD1. V lost 3 bases, J lost 4 bases, and 3 bases stayed unmatched. Germline-derived CDR1 and CDR2 are MDHEN and SYDVKM. The CDR3 consists of 14 residues. The DNA for the CDR3 is TGTGCCAGCAGTTTCGTGGACAGGGGGTACGAGCAGTACTTC. Translated: CASSFVDRGYEQYF.

The CDR3 nucleotides are TGCGCCAGCAGCTTGAGGCAAGAGACCCAGTACTTC. Its protein is CASSLRQETQYF. The chain recombines TRBV5-1 with TRBJ2-5; D is unresolved. The CDR3 length is 12 residues. V was shortened by 1 base and J by 2 bases, with 3 bases between the two germline ends. Per germline, CDR1 SGHRS and CDR2 YFSETQ.

This clone was picked up a small number of times. The chain employs TRBV5-1 and TRBJ2-1; the match to TRBD2 covers 9 bases. The CDR3 is made up of 16 amino acids. Germline V lookup: CDR1 SGHRS, CDR2 YFSETQ. V lost 0 bases, J lost 7 bases, and 8 bases stayed unmatched. The CDR3 bases are TGCGCCAGCAGCTTGGTCGGGACTAGCAGGGGTAATGAGCAGTTCTTC. This gives the protein CASSLVGTSRGNEQFF.

The V and J genes are TRBV11-3 and TRBJ2-1; 15 positions match TRBD2. The CDR3 contains 19 residues. Trimming cost V 4 bases and J 0 bases; bases outside gene matches: 7. The germline CDR1 and CDR2 sequences are SGHNT and YENEEA. The CDR3 here is CASSSGTSGGLSSYNEQFF. CDR3 DNA sequence: TGTGCCAGCAGCTCCGGGACTAGCGGGGGGTTGAGCTCCTACAATGAGCAGTTCTTC.

This clone was observed a few times. The chain joins TRBV5-1 to TRBJ2-3, with D hard to call. This CDR3 spans 12 amino acids. Germline assignment: CDR1 SGHRS and CDR2 YFSETQ. V dropped 5 bases and J dropped 2 bases, with 6 bases sitting between them. This CDR3 reads CASSGITDTQYF. The CDR3 DNA sequence: TGCGCCAGCAGTGGAATCACAGATACGCAGTATTTT.

The chain employs TRBV19 and TRBJ1-2; 7 nucleotides line up with TRBD1. Germline CDR1 LNHDA, CDR2 SQIVND (reference sequence). This CDR3 region has 16 residues. V was clipped by 5 bases and J by 7 bases; unmatched bases: 16. CDR3 sequence reads: CASSSRTGTIQRGYTF. DNA of the CDR3: TGTGCCAGTAGTTCAAGGACAGGAACCATTCAACGTGGCTACACCTTC.

The gene calls are TRBV27 and TRBJ2-3; D uncertain. This CDR3 has 16 amino acids. CDR1 is MNHEY, CDR2 SMNVEV, per germline (reference sequence). Trimming removed 2 bases from V and 2 bases from J, with 14 bases in between. CDR3 nucleotides: TGTGCCAGCAGTTTAACAAGCACCCCTATCACAGATACGCAGTATTTT. The encoded protein is CASSLTSTPITDTQYF.

V and J are TRBV5-8 and TRBJ1-5, with D uncertain. Trimming left V 4 bases short and J 6 bases short, with 11 bases between. Germline V gene data show CDR1 as SGHTS and CDR2 as YDEGEE. This CDR3 is 13 amino acids long. The CDR3 reads CASSGARVQPQHF. The CDR3 DNA is TGTGCCAGCAGCGGTGCGCGGGTTCAGCCCCAGCATTTT.

This sequence joins TRBV20-1 and TRBJ1-1; no reliable D call. The V end lost 6 bases, the J end lost 2 bases, and 7 bases lay between the germline ends. CDR3 size: 11 residues. The germline gives CDR1 DFQATT, CDR2 SNEGSKA (reference sequence). The CDR3 loop is CSAGPNTEAFF. In nucleotides, the CDR3 is TGCAGTGCAGGACCAAACACTGAAGCTTTCTTT.

This clone was seen a single time. The V and J genes are TRBV5-1 and TRBJ2-1; 12 bases are shared with TRBD1. Germline V gives CDR1 SGHRS, CDR2 YFSETQ. The V segment lost 2 bases and the J segment 0 bases; nucleotides outside the gene matches: 9. The CDR3 covers 19 residues. The CDR3 here is CASSLGGQGALSSYNEQFF. The CDR3 coding sequence is TGCGCCAGCAGCTTAGGGGGACAGGGGGCTCTTAGCTCCTACAATGAGCAGTTCTTC.

The V and J genes are TRBV5-4 and TRBJ2-7; 7 nucleotides align to TRBD2. Germline V CDR1 and CDR2: SGHNT, YYREEE (reference sequence). V lost 4 bases, J lost 0 bases, and 10 bases stayed unmatched. The CDR3 sequence is 16 residues long. CDR3 sequence (DNA): TGTGCCAGCAGCCCGCAGGTCGGGGGGACCTCCTACGAGCAGTACTTC. Protein sequence: CASSPQVGGTSYEQYF. The full variable domain, rest sourced from reference TRBV5-4 and TRBJ2-7, is ETGVTQSPTHLIKTRGQQVTLRCSSQSGHNTVSWYQQALGQGPQFIFQYYREEENGRGNFPPRFSGLQFPNYSSELNVNALELDDSALYLCASSPQVGGTSYEQYFGPGTRLTVT.

This clone was counted a single time. The V call is TRBV9, the J call TRBJ1-5, with 9 positions matching TRBD1. Trimming removed 0 bases from V and 1 base from J; junction bases left unmatched: 2. Per the germline V gene, CDR1 is SGDLS and CDR2 is YYNGEE. The CDR3 sequence is 16 residues long. The CDR3 DNA reads as TGTGCCAGCAGCGTAGGGACAGGGGACAGCAATCAGCCCCAGCATTTT. Translating gives CASSVGTGDSNQPQHF. The variable domain in full, completed from reference TRBV9 and TRBJ1-5, reads DSGVTQTPKHLITATGQRVTLRCSPRSGDLSVYWYQQSLDQGLQFLIQYYNGEERAKGNILERFSAQQFPDLHSELNLSSLELGDSALYFCASSVGTGDSNQPQHFGDGTRLSIL.

This clone was counted a single time. A junction end diverges from the germline sequence, so it may reflect a read error. This sequence joins TRBV7-7 and TRBJ2-1; a weak D match, TRBD2 (5 bases). The CDR3 is 14 residues long. Germline lookup yields CDR1 SSHAT and CDR2 FNYEAQ (reference sequence). The CDR3 loop is CASSLGLMDNEQFF. The CDR3 nucleotides read TGTGCTAGCAGCTTAGGACTTATGGACAATGAGCAGTTCTTC. The whole variable domain, filled in from reference TRBV7-7 and TRBJ2-1, reads GAGVSQSPRYKVTKRGQDVTLRCDPISSHATLYWYQQALGQGPEFLTYFNYEAQPDKSGLPSDRFSAERPEGSISTLTIQRTEQRDSAMYRCASSLGLMDNEQFFGPGTRLTVL.

This rearrangement joins TRBV7-8 to TRBJ2-3, with D unresolved. The ends were cut back, 3 bases at V and 5 bases at J, with 15 bases in the middle. Germline CDR1 and CDR2: SGHVS and FQNEAQ. The CDR3 loop spans 15 amino acids. CDR3 in DNA: TGTGCCAGCAGCTTCCCAGTGGTAGGGTTAGATACGCAGTATTTT. Protein product: CASSFPVVGLDTQYF.

This clone is labeled as medium-sized. At one end the junction does not follow the germline gene, possibly because of a read error. V gene TRBV4-1 combines with J gene TRBJ1-2; TRBD1 matches at 7 bases. Per germline, CDR1 MGHRA and CDR2 YSYEKL. CDR3 length: 17 residues. CDR3 sequence: CASSEDRDGMDVYGYTF. The CDR3 region has the DNA TGCGCCAGCAGCGAAGACAGGGATGGGATGGATGTCTATGGCTACACCTTC.

V is TRBV13 and J is TRBJ1-2; TRBD1 aligns across 7 bases. CDR3 length equals 15 residues. CDR1 is PRHDT and CDR2 is FYEKMQ in the germline V gene (reference sequence). With 1 base clipped from V and 4 bases from J, the junction kept 6 bases outside the gene matches. This chain's CDR3 is CASSLEQGGIYGYTF. Written as DNA, the CDR3 is TGTGCCAGCAGCTTAGAGCAGGGGGGGATCTATGGCTACACCTTC.

This clone was picked up one time. The chain employs TRBV6-5 and TRBJ2-5; 9 bases fit TRBD2. CDR1 and CDR2 (germline): MNHEY, SVGAGI. The V gene end was trimmed by 4 bases and the J gene end by 4 bases; junction bases not matched to a gene: 4. This CDR3 region has 14 residues. The CDR3 loop reads CASSWAGGPETQYF. CDR3 bases: TGTGCCAGCAGTTGGGCGGGGGGGCCAGAGACCCAGTACTTC.

The chain joins TRBV6-6 to TRBJ1-1, with a weak D call TRBD1 (5 bases). The CDR3 consists of 12 residues. CDR1 is MNHNY and CDR2 is SVGAGI in the germline V gene (reference sequence). Deletions cut 10 bases from V and 8 bases from J, with 17 bases between. The CDR3 here is CATQDRRGEAFF. DNA for the CDR3: TGTGCCACCCAAGATCGGCGGGGGGAAGCTTTCTTT.

This chain links TRBV19 with TRBJ1-2; D perhaps matches TRBD1 (5 bases). Per the germline V gene, CDR1 is LNHDA and CDR2 is SQIVND (reference sequence). Deletions cut 5 bases from V and 5 bases from J, with 21 bases between. The CDR3 length is 16 residues. The CDR3, as DNA: TGTGCCAGTAGTCATATCCCCAGGGCCGGCGGGTATGGCTACACCTTC. Its protein product is CASSHIPRAGGYGYTF.

This clone appeared a single time. DNA for the CDR3: TGTGCCTGGAGTGTGGGGGCAGGGCCCACTGAAGCTTTCTTT. Amino acids: CAWSVGAGPTEAFF. The chain couples TRBV30 to TRBJ1-1; the D gene is possibly TRBD1 (6 bases). Trimming cost V 0 bases and J 4 bases, with 12 bases left between them. The CDR3 totals 14 residues. Germline V lookup: CDR1 GTSNPN, CDR2 SVGIG (reference sequence).

This clone was recorded only once. This sequence joins TRBV9 and TRBJ1-2; D uncertain. The CDR3 extends over 12 amino acids. CDR1 is SGDLS, CDR2 YYNGEE, per germline. V was clipped by 4 bases and J by 5 bases, with 9 bases between them. CDR3 amino acids: CASSLTDYGYTF. DNA for the CDR3: TGTGCCAGCAGCCTTACAGATTATGGCTACACCTTC.